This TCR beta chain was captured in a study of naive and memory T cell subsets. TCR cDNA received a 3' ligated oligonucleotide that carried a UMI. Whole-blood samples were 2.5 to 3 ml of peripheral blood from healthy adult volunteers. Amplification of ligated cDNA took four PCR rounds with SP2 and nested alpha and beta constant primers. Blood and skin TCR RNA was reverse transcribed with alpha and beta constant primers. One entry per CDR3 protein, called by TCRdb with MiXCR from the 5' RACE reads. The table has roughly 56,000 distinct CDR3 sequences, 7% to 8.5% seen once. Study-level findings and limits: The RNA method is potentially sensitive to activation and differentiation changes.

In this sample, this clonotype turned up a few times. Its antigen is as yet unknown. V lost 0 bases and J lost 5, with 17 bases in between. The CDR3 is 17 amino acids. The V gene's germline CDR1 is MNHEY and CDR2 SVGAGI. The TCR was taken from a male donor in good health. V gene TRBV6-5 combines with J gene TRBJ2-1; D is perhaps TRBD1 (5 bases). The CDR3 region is CASSYSVNGAAHNEQFF. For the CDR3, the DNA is TGTGCCAGCAGTTACTCGGTAAATGGGGCAGCCCACAATGAGCAGTTCTTC.